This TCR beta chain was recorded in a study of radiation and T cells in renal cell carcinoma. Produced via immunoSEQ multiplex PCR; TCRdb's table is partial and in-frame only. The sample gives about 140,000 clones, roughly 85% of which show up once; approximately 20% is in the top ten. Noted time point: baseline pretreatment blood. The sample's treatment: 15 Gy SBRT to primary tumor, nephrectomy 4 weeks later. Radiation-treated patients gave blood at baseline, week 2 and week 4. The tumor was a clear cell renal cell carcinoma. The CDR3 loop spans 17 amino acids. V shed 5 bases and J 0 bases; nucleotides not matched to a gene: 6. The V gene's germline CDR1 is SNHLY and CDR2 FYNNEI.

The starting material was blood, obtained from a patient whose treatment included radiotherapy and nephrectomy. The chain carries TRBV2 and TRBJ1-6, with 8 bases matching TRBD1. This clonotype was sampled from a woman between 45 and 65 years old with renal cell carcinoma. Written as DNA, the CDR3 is TGTGCCAGCAGTACAGCAGGGGGCGGCTCCTATAATTCACCCCTCCACTTT. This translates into CASSTAGGGSYNSPLHF. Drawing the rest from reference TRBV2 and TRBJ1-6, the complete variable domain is EPEVTQTPSHQVTQMGQEVILRCVPISNHLYFYWYRQILGQKVEFLVSFYNNEISEKSEIFDDQFSVERPDGSNFTLKIRSTKLEDSAMYFCASSTAGGGSYNSPLHFGNGTRLTVT.